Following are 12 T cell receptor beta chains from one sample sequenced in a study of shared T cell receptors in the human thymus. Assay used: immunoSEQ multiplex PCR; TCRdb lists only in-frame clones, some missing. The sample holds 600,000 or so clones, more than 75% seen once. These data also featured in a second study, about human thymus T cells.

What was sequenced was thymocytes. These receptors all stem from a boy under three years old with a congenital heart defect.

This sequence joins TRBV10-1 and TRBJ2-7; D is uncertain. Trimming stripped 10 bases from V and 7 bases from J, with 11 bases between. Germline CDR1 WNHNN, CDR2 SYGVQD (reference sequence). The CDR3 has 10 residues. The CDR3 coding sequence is TGCGCCACCAAATACAGAGAGCAGTACTTC. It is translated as CATKYREQYF.

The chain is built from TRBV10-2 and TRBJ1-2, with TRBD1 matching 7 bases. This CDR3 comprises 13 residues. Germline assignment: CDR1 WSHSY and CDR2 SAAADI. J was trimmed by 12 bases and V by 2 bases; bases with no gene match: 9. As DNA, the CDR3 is TGCGCCAGCAGTGAGAGGCAGGGGGTTGATCACACCTTC. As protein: CASSERQGVDHTF.

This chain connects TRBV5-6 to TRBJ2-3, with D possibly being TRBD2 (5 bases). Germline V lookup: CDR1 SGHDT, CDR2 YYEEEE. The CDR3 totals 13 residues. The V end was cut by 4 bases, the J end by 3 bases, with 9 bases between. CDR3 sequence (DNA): TGTGCCAGCAGCACGGGGAGAACAGATACGCAGTATTTT. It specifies CASSTGRTDTQYF.

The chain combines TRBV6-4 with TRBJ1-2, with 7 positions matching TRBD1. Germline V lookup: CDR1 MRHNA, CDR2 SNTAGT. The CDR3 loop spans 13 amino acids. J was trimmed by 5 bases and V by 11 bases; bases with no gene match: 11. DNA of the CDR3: TGTGCCCCCAGGAGGGGGCAGGGGTATGGCTACACCTTC. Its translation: CAPRRGQGYGYTF.

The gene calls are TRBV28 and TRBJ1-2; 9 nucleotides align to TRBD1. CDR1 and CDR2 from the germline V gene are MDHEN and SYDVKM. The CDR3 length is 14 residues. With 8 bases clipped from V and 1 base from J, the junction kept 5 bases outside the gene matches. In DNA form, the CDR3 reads TGTGCCAGCGACAGGGGGAAGGTTAACTATGGCTACACCTTC. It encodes CASDRGKVNYGYTF.

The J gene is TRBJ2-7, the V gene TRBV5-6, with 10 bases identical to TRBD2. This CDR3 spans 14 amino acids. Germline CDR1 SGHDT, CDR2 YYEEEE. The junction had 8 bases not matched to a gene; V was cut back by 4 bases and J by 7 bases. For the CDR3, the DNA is TGTGCCAGCAGCGTTAGCGGGGGGCCCTTGGAGCAGTACTTC. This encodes CASSVSGGPLEQYF.

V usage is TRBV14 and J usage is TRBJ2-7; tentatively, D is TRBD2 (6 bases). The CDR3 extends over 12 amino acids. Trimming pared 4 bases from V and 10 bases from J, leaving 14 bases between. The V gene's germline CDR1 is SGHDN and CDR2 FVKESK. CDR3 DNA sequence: TGTGCCAGCAGCCGGGGGGACGGCGATCAGTACTTC. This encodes CASSRGDGDQYF.

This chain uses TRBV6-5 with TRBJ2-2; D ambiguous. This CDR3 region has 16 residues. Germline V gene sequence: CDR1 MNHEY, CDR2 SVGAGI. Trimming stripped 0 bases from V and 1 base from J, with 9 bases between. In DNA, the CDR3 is TGTGCCAGCAGTTACTCGACCAGACTGAACACCGGGGAGCTGTTTTTT. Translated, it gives CASSYSTRLNTGELFF.

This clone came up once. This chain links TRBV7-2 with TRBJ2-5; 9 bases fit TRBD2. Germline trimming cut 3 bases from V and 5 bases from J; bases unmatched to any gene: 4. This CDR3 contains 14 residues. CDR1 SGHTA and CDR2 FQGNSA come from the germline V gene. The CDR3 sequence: CASSLRGGGETQYF. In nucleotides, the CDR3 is TGTGCCAGCAGCTTGCGGGGGGGCGGGGAGACCCAGTACTTC. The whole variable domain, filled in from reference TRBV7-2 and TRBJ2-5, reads GAGVSQSPSNKVTEKGKDVELRCDPISGHTALYWYRQSLGQGLEFLIYFQGNSAPDKSGLPSDRFSAERTGGSVSTLTIQRTQQEDSAVYLCASSLRGGGETQYFGPGTRLLVL.

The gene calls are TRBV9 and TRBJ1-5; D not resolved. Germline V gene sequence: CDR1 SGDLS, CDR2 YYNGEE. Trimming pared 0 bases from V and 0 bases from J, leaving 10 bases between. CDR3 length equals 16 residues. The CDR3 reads CASSVEETFSNQPQHF. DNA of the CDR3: TGTGCCAGCAGCGTAGAGGAGACGTTTAGCAATCAGCCCCAGCATTTT. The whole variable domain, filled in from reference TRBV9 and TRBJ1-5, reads DSGVTQTPKHLITATGQRVTLRCSPRSGDLSVYWYQQSLDQGLQFLIQYYNGEERAKGNILERFSAQQFPDLHSELNLSSLELGDSALYFCASSVEETFSNQPQHFGDGTRLSIL.

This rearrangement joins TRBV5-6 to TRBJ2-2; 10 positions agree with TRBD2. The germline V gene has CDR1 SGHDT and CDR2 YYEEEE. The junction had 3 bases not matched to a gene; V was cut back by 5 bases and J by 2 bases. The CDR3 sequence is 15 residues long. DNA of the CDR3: TGTGCCAGCAGGAGGACTAGCGGTAACACCGGGGAGCTGTTTTTT. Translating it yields CASRRTSGNTGELFF.

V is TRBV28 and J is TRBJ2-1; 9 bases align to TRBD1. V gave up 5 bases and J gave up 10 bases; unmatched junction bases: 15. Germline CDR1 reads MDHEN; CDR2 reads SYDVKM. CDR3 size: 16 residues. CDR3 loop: CASSESGQGGVGEQFF. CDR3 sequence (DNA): TGTGCCAGCAGTGAGTCGGGACAGGGCGGGGTGGGAGAGCAGTTCTTC.